This T cell receptor (beta chain) was obtained from a study of PD-L1 blockade in urothelial cancer. Using immunoSEQ multiplex PCR, the repertoire was profiled, and TCRdb retains in-frame clones only, with some absent. The sample yields about 52,000 clones, 84% seen once. Germline V gene data show CDR1 as LNHDA and CDR2 as SQIVND (reference sequence). This CDR3 contains 14 residues. Deletions cut 5 bases from V and 5 bases from J, with 12 bases between. The chain has TRBV19 and TRBJ2-2; a possible D gene is TRBD1 (5 bases). The source material was PBMCs, sampled around atezolizumab (anti-PD-L1) treatment. This clonotype was obtained from a man aged 40-49 years with urothelial cancer. The CDR3 protein is CASSPVRGTGELFF. CDR3 nucleotide sequence: TGTGCCAGTAGTCCGGTTAGGGGTACCGGGGAGCTGTTTTTT.